This TCR beta chain came from a study of shared clonotypes between healthy human individuals. V lost 0 bases and J 0 bases, leaving 8 bases between the germline ends. From germline, CDR1 is SGHNT and CDR2 YYREEE (reference sequence). The CDR3 has 15 amino acids. Deep level was the assay's run setting. The material for each subset, its genomic DNA, was split evenly across several immunoSEQ plates. Authors' processing steps: Because ImmunoSEQ provided only junction sequences with no quality scores, the filtering differed. Clones were sequenced by immunoSEQ multiplex PCR, and TCRdb holds only the in-frame ones, with some missing. The DNA was the basis for D and trimming; V, J and clone size are from that table. This sample has around 530,000 clones, with around three quarters found just once.

The source is a woman in her forties in good health. Some clones in this sample may be carry-over from other donors' samples. Sequenced input: PBMCs. The chain is built from TRBV5-4 and TRBJ2-3; D remains ambiguous. The CDR3 region is CASSLDVESTDTQYF. The CDR3 nucleotides read TGTGCCAGCAGCTTGGACGTGGAAAGCACAGATACGCAGTATTTT.